This T cell receptor (beta chain) was sequenced in a study of cytomegalovirus exposure and HLA in healthy donors. This clone was observed a handful of times. Its target is unknown. The study, taken as a whole, reports: In vitro assays verified that a few CMV-associated chains recognized CMV antigens specifically. Rare sequences made up most TCRs, while some public TCRs were found in many donors.

This CDR3 has 14 residues. With 0 bases removed from V and 4 bases from J, the gap between germline ends came to 10 bases. The germline V gene encodes CDR1 SGHNT and CDR2 YYREEE (reference sequence). The PCR ran on 60 Vbeta and 13 Jbeta primers. Some clones are missing from TCRdb's copy, which holds only in-frame ones; the method was immunoSEQ multiplex PCR. The sample lists 140,000 or so clones, over 75% occurring once. What was sequenced was PBMCs. This rearrangement joins TRBV5-4 to TRBJ1-1; perhaps TRBD1 as D (5 bases). The TCR originated in a woman aged 35 to 49 in good health and CMV-seronegative. The CDR3 DNA is TGTGCCAGCAGCTTGGCCGCGGGGGGCACTGAAGCTTTCTTT. Translating gives CASSLAAGGTEAFF.